These 10 T cell receptor beta chains share one sample of origin, sequenced in a study of T cells in Graves' hyperthyroidism and ophthalmopathy. The CDR3 regions of TCR beta were amplified from RNA transcripts. HTBI primers were used for first-round RT-PCR of the TCR CDR3. TCRdb called the multiplex PCR reads again in MiXCR, with one record for every CDR3 protein. Found here are over 650,000 distinct CDR3 sequences, just under 45% of them singletons; the top ten hold under 8%. Source material: peripheral blood or thyroid tissue (not recorded which). The receptors were gathered from an adult man with Graves' disease, either hyperthyroidism or ophthalmopathy (not recorded which).

This clonotype was counted only a few times. The chain joins TRBV20-1 to TRBJ1-4; D might be TRBD1 (6 bases). There are 15 residues in the CDR3. The V end lost 0 bases, the J end lost 5 bases, and 13 bases lay between the germline ends. Germline V gives CDR1 DFQATT, CDR2 SNEGSKA (reference sequence). This chain's CDR3 is CSARDGGRPNEKLFF. In DNA form, the CDR3 reads TGCAGTGCTAGAGATGGGGGCAGACCCAATGAAAAACTGTTTTTT.

The J gene is TRBJ1-1, the V gene TRBV7-9; no reliable D call. The germline CDR1 and CDR2 sequences are SEHNR and FQNEAQ (reference sequence). V was trimmed by 6 bases and J by 2 bases, leaving 10 bases between them. CDR3 length: 13 amino acids. In nucleotides, the CDR3 is TGTGCCAGCAGATTACTAGGTAACACTGAAGCTTTCTTT. This translates into CASRLLGNTEAFF.

The rearrangement uses TRBV25-1 and TRBJ2-7; D possibly matches TRBD1 or TRBD2 (5 bases each). Germline CDR1 MGHDK, CDR2 SYGVNS. The V end lost 2 bases, the J end lost 5 bases, and 16 bases lay between the germline ends. This CDR3 is 15 amino acids long. The CDR3: CASSEAGTPSNEQYF. DNA for the CDR3: TGTGCCAGCAGTGAAGCCGGGACCCCGAGCAACGAGCAGTACTTC.

This clonotype was recorded a few times. This chain joins TRBV6-1 and TRBJ2-7; possibly TRBD2 for D (6 bases). The germline V and J ends were trimmed by 7 bases and 4 bases, with 17 bases remaining between them. The germline gives CDR1 MNHNS, CDR2 SASEGT. The CDR3 totals 14 residues. CDR3 sequence: CASKKEGGRYEQYF. The CDR3 region has the DNA TGTGCCAGCAAAAAGGAGGGTGGGAGGTACGAGCAGTACTTC.

CDR3 region: CATGGGGFRSPLHF. CDR3 coding DNA: TGTGCCACCGGAGGAGGCGGGTTCAGATCACCCCTCCACTTT. This chain links TRBV15 with TRBJ1-6; no clear D. Germline CDR1 LNHNV, CDR2 YYDKDF (reference sequence). There are 14 residues in the CDR3. Trimming removed 8 bases at V and 10 bases at J, with 18 bases between.

The sample holds many counts of this clonotype. The chain has TRBV19 and TRBJ1-2, with D tentatively TRBD1 (6 bases). Germline V gene lookup returns CDR1 LNHDA and CDR2 SQIVND (reference sequence). This CDR3 comprises 14 residues. The ends were cut back, 6 bases at V and 7 bases at J, with 18 bases in the middle. CDR3 nucleotides: TGTGCCAGTAGCCATGTCGCGGGGGGCAGTGGCTACACCTTC. It is translated as CASSHVAGGSGYTF.

Notes on this clonotype: At one boundary the junction diverges from the germline segment, which might be a read error. This sequence joins TRBV12-3 or TRBV12-4 and TRBJ1-2; D gene unclear. This CDR3 contains 11 residues. CDR3 coding DNA: TGTGTCAGCAGTTTGAGGGAAGGCTACACCTTC. The encoded protein is CVSSLREGYTF.

The genes are TRBV15 and TRBJ1-5, with a weak D call TRBD1 (5 bases). CDR1 LNHNV and CDR2 YYDKDF come from the germline V gene (reference sequence). V lost 3 bases and J 4 bases, leaving 10 bases between the germline ends. The CDR3 consists of 14 residues. The CDR3 DNA reads TGTGCCACCAGCAGTGAAGAGGGGAATCAGCCCCAGCATTTT. Encoded protein: CATSSEEGNQPQHF.

This clonotype was counted at least ten times. V usage is TRBV2 and J usage is TRBJ2-7, with TRBD1 matching over 10 bases. With V trimmed by 5 bases and J by 7 bases, 8 bases remained unmatched. Germline loops: CDR1 SNHLY, CDR2 FYNNEI. There are 14 residues in the CDR3. The CDR3 nucleotides are TGTGCCAGCAGTATGGACAGGGGGATGGGAGAGCAGTACTTC. Translation gives CASSMDRGMGEQYF.

This clonotype was seen at least ten times. V and J are TRBV24-1 and TRBJ1-5; D is possibly TRBD1 (6 bases). Germline V lookup: CDR1 KGHDR, CDR2 SFDVKD. The CDR3 is made up of 14 amino acids. The germline V and J ends were trimmed by 3 bases and 4 bases, with 9 bases remaining between them. The CDR3 DNA is TGTGCCACCAGTGATGCCACAGGGAATCAGCCCCAGCATTTT. This translates into CATSDATGNQPQHF.